The 32 T cell receptor beta chains listed next were all sequenced from one sample in a study of blood T cell repertoires in COVID-19. Produced via immunoSEQ multiplex PCR; TCRdb's table is partial and in-frame only. The sample has about 77,000 clones; roughly nine tenths are singletons. The material sequenced was peripheral blood. The receptors stem from a woman of 80 years or more with active or convalescent COVID-19.

This clone appeared a single time. The CDR3 region has the DNA TGTGCCAGCCGCCGACAGGCCTACGAGAACACTGAAGCTTTCTTT. Its protein is CASRRQAYENTEAFF. This rearrangement joins TRBV7-8 to TRBJ1-1; tentative D call: TRBD1 (6 bases). Per germline, CDR1 SGHVS and CDR2 FQNEAQ. The length of the CDR3 is 15 residues. The V and J ends lost 8 bases and 1 base respectively, with 17 bases between them. The whole variable domain, filled in from reference TRBV7-8 and TRBJ1-1, reads GAGVSQSPRYKVAKRGQDVALRCDPISGHVSLFWYQQALGQGPEFLTYFQNEAQLDKSGLPSDRFFAERPEGSVSTLKIQRTQQEDSAVYLCASRRQAYENTEAFFGQGTRLTVV.

V gene TRBV28 combines with J gene TRBJ2-7, with 7 nucleotides matching TRBD1. The CDR3 sequence is 16 residues long. Trimming took 2 bases from V and 4 from J; bases not matched to a gene: 11. Germline V CDR1 and CDR2: MDHEN, SYDVKM. Written as DNA, the CDR3 is TGTGCCAGCAGTTTAGGGGAAGGGGGCCTGATATACGAGCAGTACTTC. As protein: CASSLGEGGLIYEQYF.

The chain links TRBV2 to TRBJ2-3; 7 positions agree with TRBD2. V shed 4 bases, J shed 1 base, and the junction held 5 bases outside the gene matches. The CDR3 is 15 residues long. The germline V gene has CDR1 SNHLY and CDR2 FYNNEI. Here the CDR3 reads CASSAQSGGTDTQYF. In nucleotides, the CDR3 is TGTGCCAGCAGTGCCCAGAGCGGGGGCACAGATACGCAGTATTTT.

This chain connects TRBV19 to TRBJ2-1; 7 positions match TRBD2. CDR3 length equals 15 residues. The trim removed 1 base at V and 0 bases at J, leaving 0 bases unmatched. Per the germline V gene, CDR1 is LNHDA and CDR2 is SQIVND (reference sequence). The DNA for the CDR3 is TGTGCCAGTAGTATAGGCGGGGGCTCCTACAATGAGCAGTTCTTC. It specifies CASSIGGGSYNEQFF.

This chain uses TRBV28 with TRBJ2-7, with TRBD1 as a possible D gene (5 bases). The CDR3 loop spans 12 amino acids. Deletions cut 5 bases from V and 7 bases from J, with 12 bases between. Per the germline V gene, CDR1 is MDHEN and CDR2 is SYDVKM. CDR3 amino acids: CASSQTGFEQYF. The CDR3 DNA follows: TGTGCCAGCAGTCAAACAGGATTTGAGCAGTACTTC.

This rearrangement joins TRBV5-6 to TRBJ2-2, with D unclear. This CDR3 is built from 14 residues. Germline assignment: CDR1 SGHDT and CDR2 YYEEEE. Trimming stripped 1 base from V and 3 bases from J, with 7 bases between. The CDR3 nucleotides read TGTGCCAGCAGCTTGTCAGAATACACCGGGGAGCTGTTTTTT. Its translation: CASSLSEYTGELFF.

This clone occurred a few times. V gene TRBV6-5 combines with J gene TRBJ1-2; TRBD1 matches 7 bases. V lost 7 bases and J lost 2; bases outside the gene matches: 10. This CDR3 has 15 residues. Germline-derived CDR1 and CDR2 are MNHEY and SVGAGI. CDR3 in amino acids: CASNLGGQTNYGYTF. The CDR3 nucleotides read TGTGCCAGCAACCTGGGGGGACAGACAAACTATGGCTACACCTTC.

This chain links TRBV5-4 with TRBJ1-2; 11 bases fit TRBD1. The CDR3 covers 16 residues. Looked up from germline, CDR1 is SGHNT and CDR2 is YYREEE (reference sequence). The J segment lost 7 bases and the V segment lost 4 bases, leaving 12 bases of the junction unmatched. Here the CDR3 DNA reads TGTGCCAGCAGCGAGTCCCGGACAGGGGGCGGAGGTGGCTACACCTTC. This gives the protein CASSESRTGGGGGYTF.

This clone has a handful of counts. The chain employs TRBV27 and TRBJ2-7, with 7 bases identical to TRBD1. This CDR3 comprises 15 residues. CDR1 and CDR2 from the germline V gene are MNHEY and SMNVEV (reference sequence). V dropped 2 bases and J dropped 3; count of bases not matched to a gene: 7. In DNA form, the CDR3 reads TGTGCCAGCAGTTTAAAGAACAGGGGAGACTACGAGCAGTACTTC. Translating gives CASSLKNRGDYEQYF.

The CDR3 DNA reads as TGCGCCAGCAGCCAAGGAACAAACTCCTACAATGAGCAGTTCTTC. Residues: CASSQGTNSYNEQFF. This chain connects TRBV4-1 to TRBJ2-1; no clear D. V was pared by 1 base and J by 0 bases, with 7 bases between. The length of the CDR3 is 15 residues. The germline CDR1 and CDR2 sequences are MGHRA and YSYEKL.

This clone showed up just once. The gene calls are TRBV28 and TRBJ2-5; 12 bases are a match to TRBD2. V was clipped by 3 bases and J by 7 bases; unmatched bases: 6. Germline V CDR1 and CDR2: MDHEN, SYDVKM. CDR3 length: 15 residues. The CDR3 region has the DNA TGTGCCAGCAGTTTGCCGACTAGCGGGGGTGGGACCCAGTACTTC. Its protein is CASSLPTSGGGTQYF. Based on the CDR3 plus reference TRBV28 and TRBJ2-5, the full variable domain is DVKVTQSSRYLVKRTGEKVFLECVQDMDHENMFWYRQDPGLGLRLIYFSYDVKMKEKGDIPEGYSVSREKKERFSLILESASTNQTSMYLCASSLPTSGGGTQYFGPGTRLLVL.

The V and J genes are TRBV28 and TRBJ2-7; the D gene is possibly TRBD2 (5 bases). The CDR3 extends over 15 amino acids. Trimming shortened V by 2 bases and J by 2 bases, and 13 bases separated the two germline ends. In germline, CDR1 is MDHEN, CDR2 SYDVKM. CDR3 coding DNA: TGTGCCAGCAGTTTAGGGCAGGCCGGGGCCTACGAGCAGTACTTC. Translation: CASSLGQAGAYEQYF.

The CDR3 DNA sequence: TGTGCCAGCAGCTCATACAGGGGCCTTGAAGCTTTCTTT. Protein: CASSSYRGLEAFF. The chain uses TRBV7-2 and TRBJ1-1, with 7 positions matching TRBD1. The CDR3 contains 13 residues. V dropped 4 bases and J dropped 7; count of bases not matched to a gene: 6. Looked up from germline, CDR1 is SGHTA and CDR2 is FQGNSA.

V usage is TRBV27 and J usage is TRBJ2-7; D gene unclear. V was shortened by 3 bases and J by 5 bases, with 11 bases between the two germline ends. The germline CDR1 and CDR2 sequences are MNHEY and SMNVEV (reference sequence). The CDR3 loop spans 13 amino acids. The CDR3: CASSLFQGDEQYF. The DNA for the CDR3 is TGTGCCAGCAGTTTGTTCCAAGGAGACGAGCAGTACTTC.

The chain's CDR3 is CASILGEGSYGYTF. DNA of the CDR3: TGTGCCAGCATCCTGGGGGAGGGCTCGTATGGCTACACCTTC. The J gene is TRBJ1-2, the V gene TRBV6-5; possible D gene TRBD1, 5 bases. The germline V and J ends were trimmed by 7 bases and 5 bases, with 17 bases remaining between them. CDR1 and CDR2 (germline): MNHEY, SVGAGI. The CDR3 is made up of 14 amino acids.

The chain carries TRBV30 and TRBJ1-2; 7 bases are a match to TRBD1. V gave up 8 bases and J gave up 0 bases; unmatched junction bases: 12. CDR1 is GTSNPN and CDR2 is SVGIG in the germline V gene (reference sequence). This CDR3 has 15 residues. The CDR3 DNA follows: TGTGCCGGACAACTGGGGACAGCTTCTAACTATGGCTACACCTTC. It encodes CAGQLGTASNYGYTF.

The rearrangement joins TRBV6-6 to TRBJ1-6, with 9 bases aligning to TRBD1. This CDR3 has 18 residues. Germline trimming cut 5 bases from V and 3 bases from J; bases unmatched to any gene: 11. CDR1 MNHNY and CDR2 SVGAGI come from the germline V gene (reference sequence). The CDR3 loop reads CASSPRPGTGNYNSPLHF. The CDR3 region has the DNA TGTGCCAGCAGTCCCCGTCCCGGGACAGGGAACTATAATTCACCCCTCCACTTT.

The V call is TRBV19, the J call TRBJ2-1, with TRBD2 matching over 10 bases. Germline V gives CDR1 LNHDA, CDR2 SQIVND (reference sequence). CDR3 length: 14 residues. The junction had 5 bases not matched to a gene; V was cut back by 5 bases and J by 7 bases. Written as DNA, the CDR3 is TGTGCCAGTAGTCTGGGGACTAGCGTGAATGAGCAGTTCTTC. It is translated as CASSLGTSVNEQFF.

Concerning this clone itself: A junction boundary mismatches the germline segment, possibly from a read error. The same CDR3 also results from other DNA sequences found in this sample. The chain links TRBV12-3 or TRBV12-4 to TRBJ1-1; the D is unclear. The CDR3 loop spans 12 amino acids. The CDR3 nucleotides read TGTGCCAGCAGTTTACGAGGGCCTGAAGCCTTCTTT. This translates into CASSLRGPEAFF.

V usage is TRBV9 and J usage is TRBJ1-2, with D possibly TRBD1 on 5 matching bases. Trimming took 3 bases from V and 5 from J, leaving 20 bases between them. Germline V gene data show CDR1 as SGDLS and CDR2 as YYNGEE. The CDR3 spans 16 residues. The DNA of the CDR3 is TGTGCCAGCAGCGCGGGGATGGGGGAGGAGGATTATGGCTACACCTTC. Translation: CASSAGMGEEDYGYTF.

The J gene is TRBJ2-2, the V gene TRBV3-1 (or the pseudogene TRBV3-2); the match to TRBD2 covers 10 bases. After removal of 0 bases from V and 4 bases from J, the junction contained 2 bases not matched to a gene. The CDR3 contains 16 residues. Per the germline V gene, CDR1 is LGHDT and CDR2 is YNNKEL (reference sequence). The DNA for the CDR3 is TGTGCCAGCAGCCAAGATAGACTAGCGGGCACCGGGGAGCTGTTTTTT. The encoded protein is CASSQDRLAGTGELFF.

The chain couples TRBV7-8 to TRBJ2-5; 9 bases are a match to TRBD2. With 6 bases clipped from V and 4 bases from J, the junction kept 9 bases outside the gene matches. Per the germline V gene, CDR1 is SGHVS and CDR2 is FQNEAQ. This CDR3 spans 15 amino acids. The CDR3 region has the DNA TGTGCCAGCAGTCCACGACTAGCGGCAGGAGAGACCCAGTACTTC. This gives the protein CASSPRLAAGETQYF.

V usage is TRBV6-1 and J usage is TRBJ2-3, with D maybe TRBD1 (5 bases). The CDR3 has 13 amino acids. Per germline, CDR1 MNHNS and CDR2 SASEGT. Trimming took 3 bases from V and 10 from J, leaving 14 bases between them. The CDR3 here is CASSDTVQGSQYF. The CDR3 nucleotides read TGTGCCAGCAGTGACACAGTCCAGGGATCGCAGTATTTT.

This clone was seen just once. V usage is TRBV7-3 and J usage is TRBJ1-1, with D unresolved. Between the trimmed V and J ends, which lost 5 bases and 1 base, there was a span of 8 bases. Germline CDR1 reads SGHTA; CDR2 reads FQGTGA. The CDR3 is made up of 13 amino acids. The CDR3 sequence is CASSNQKNTEAFF. In nucleotides, the CDR3 is TGTGCCAGCAGCAACCAGAAGAACACTGAAGCTTTCTTT.

The V and J genes are TRBV7-2 and TRBJ1-1, with TRBD1 as a possible D gene (6 bases). V was pared by 2 bases and J by 5 bases, with 9 bases between. The CDR3 consists of 13 residues. From germline, CDR1 is SGHTA and CDR2 FQGNSA. CDR3 sequence: CASSLNRVTEAFF. CDR3 DNA: TGTGCCAGCAGCTTAAACAGGGTTACTGAAGCTTTCTTT.

The rearrangement joins TRBV2 to TRBJ1-5; tentatively, D is TRBD1 (5 bases). Trimming left V 2 bases short and J 6 bases short, with 11 bases between. This CDR3 spans 14 amino acids. Germline V CDR1 and CDR2: SNHLY, FYNNEI. The CDR3 here is CASSENGGGQPQHF. CDR3 coding DNA: TGTGCCAGCAGTGAAAACGGGGGTGGTCAGCCCCAGCATTTT.

The CDR3 reads CASSLEAGAVTDTQYF. CDR3 nucleotide sequence: TGTGCCAGCAGCTTAGAAGCGGGGGCCGTCACAGATACGCAGTATTTT. This chain joins TRBV5-4 and TRBJ2-3; 8 bases are a match to TRBD2. V dropped 2 bases and J dropped 2; count of bases not matched to a gene: 7. The CDR3 totals 16 residues. Germline V gene data show CDR1 as SGHNT and CDR2 as YYREEE (reference sequence).

The genes are TRBV5-1 and TRBJ1-2, with 8 bases identical to TRBD1. Germline V gene sequence: CDR1 SGHRS, CDR2 YFSETQ. The length of the CDR3 is 13 residues. The V segment lost 4 bases and the J segment 4 bases; nucleotides outside the gene matches: 3. The CDR3 nucleotides are TGCGCCAGCAGCATCGGACAGGGCTATGGCTACACCTTC. This translates into CASSIGQGYGYTF.

The rearrangement links TRBV7-3 to TRBJ1-1, with 8 bases matching TRBD1. The germline V gene encodes CDR1 SGHTA and CDR2 FQGTGA. The CDR3 sequence is 13 residues long. V lost 5 bases to trimming and J lost 10 bases; unmatched junction nucleotides: 9. The CDR3 here is CASSPNRDRRAFF. The CDR3 DNA follows: TGTGCCAGCAGCCCAAACCGGGACAGGCGAGCTTTCTTT.

The chain uses TRBV11-1 and TRBJ2-7; 11 bases align to TRBD2. The length of the CDR3 is 15 residues. J lost 1 base, V lost 2 bases, and 1 base had no gene match. Germline V gene sequence: CDR1 SGHAT, CDR2 FQDESV (reference sequence). In DNA form, the CDR3 reads TGTGCCAGCAGCTTAACTAGCGGGGGTTCCTACGAGCAGTACTTC. Its translation: CASSLTSGGSYEQYF.

The chain links TRBV19 to TRBJ2-7, with 9 bases matching TRBD1. V shed 5 bases and J 3 bases; nucleotides not matched to a gene: 8. Germline V gene data show CDR1 as LNHDA and CDR2 as SQIVND (reference sequence). This CDR3 is 15 amino acids long. CDR3 amino acids: CASSPGQGSDYEQYF. CDR3 bases: TGTGCCAGTAGTCCAGGACAGGGGTCAGACTACGAGCAGTACTTC.

The chain links TRBV4-1 to TRBJ2-2, with TRBD2 matching 10 bases. Germline values: CDR1 MGHRA, CDR2 YSYEKL. Trimming cost V 0 bases and J 9 bases; bases outside gene matches: 7. This CDR3 is built from 16 residues. DNA for the CDR3: TGCGCCAGCAGCCAAGATGTAGCGGGGGGCTACCGGGAGCTGTTTTTT. This encodes CASSQDVAGGYRELFF.